These 3 T cell receptor beta chains share one sample of origin, sequenced in a study of OX40 agonist ivuxolimab in advanced cancers. The data were produced by immunoSEQ multiplex PCR, yet TCRdb's version contains in-frame clones alone and is incomplete. The repertoire holds some 77,000 clones, with around 87% as singletons. The source material was CD4+ or CD8+ T cells sorted from blood, sampled in a trial of the OX40 agonist ivuxolimab. These TCRs come from an adult with an advanced solid tumor such as melanoma, head and neck, liver or kidney cancer.

The chain uses TRBV7-9 and TRBJ1-1; TRBD1 matches at 10 bases. The junction had 8 bases not matched to a gene; V was cut back by 5 bases and J by 5 bases. The CDR3 spans 15 residues. In germline, CDR1 is SEHNR, CDR2 FQNEAQ (reference sequence). The CDR3 DNA follows: TGTGCCAGCAGCCCGGAGACAGGGGGCGGAACTGAAGCTTTCTTT. This codes for CASSPETGGGTEAFF.

The rearrangement uses TRBV6-5 and TRBJ2-5, with 8 bases matching TRBD1. The germline gives CDR1 MNHEY, CDR2 SVGAGI. Trimming removed 6 bases from V and 6 bases from J; junction bases left unmatched: 3. This CDR3 comprises 12 residues. The CDR3 bases are TGTGCCAGCAGCCGACAGGGGCAGACCCAGTACTTC. Residues: CASSRQGQTQYF.

This clone was seen only once. The V gene is TRBV2, the J gene TRBJ2-7; D not resolved. CDR3 length equals 11 residues. Trimming pared 5 bases from V and 7 bases from J, leaving 9 bases between. CDR1 SNHLY and CDR2 FYNNEI come from the germline V gene. This CDR3 reads CASSFPLEQYF. The DNA for the CDR3 is TGTGCCAGCAGTTTTCCACTTGAGCAGTACTTC.